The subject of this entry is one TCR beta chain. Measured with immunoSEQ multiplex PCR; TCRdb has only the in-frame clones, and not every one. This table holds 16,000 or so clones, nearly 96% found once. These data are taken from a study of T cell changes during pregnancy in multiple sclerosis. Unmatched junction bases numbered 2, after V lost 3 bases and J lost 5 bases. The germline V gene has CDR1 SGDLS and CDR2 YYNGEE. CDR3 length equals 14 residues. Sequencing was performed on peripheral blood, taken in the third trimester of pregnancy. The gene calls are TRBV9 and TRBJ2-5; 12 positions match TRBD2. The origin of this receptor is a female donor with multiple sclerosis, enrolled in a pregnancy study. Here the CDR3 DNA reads TGTGCCAGCAGCGCTAGCGGGGGGGCGGAGACCCAGTACTTC. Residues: CASSASGGAETQYF. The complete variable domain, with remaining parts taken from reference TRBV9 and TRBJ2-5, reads DSGVTQTPKHLITATGQRVTLRCSPRSGDLSVYWYQQSLDQGLQFLIQYYNGEERAKGNILERFSAQQFPDLHSELNLSSLELGDSALYFCASSASGGAETQYFGPGTRLLVL.